This T cell receptor beta chain was identified during a study of human T cells and chemical hapten exposure. This clonotype occurred many times. MiXCR was run by TCRdb on the RACE reads, yielding one entry per CDR3 protein. This sample has over 130,000 distinct CDR3 sequences; about 11% occur once, and the top ten carry less than 1.5%. This CDR3 is 15 amino acids long. Trimming removed 7 bases from V and 0 bases from J; junction bases left unmatched: 9. Per germline, CDR1 SQVTM and CDR2 ANQGSEA. Time point noted: patch test 2, 6 weeks after DPC sensitization. Treatment in this sample: therapeutic diphenylcyclopropenone sensitization with weekly scalp DPC.

This chain connects TRBV29-1 to TRBJ2-7; 10 positions match TRBD1. This sequence was found in a woman aged 45-59 years with alopecia areata. Some clones in this sample may be carry-over from other donors' samples. This specimen was whole blood, taken in connection with sensitization to the hapten diphenylcyclopropenone (DPC). CDR3 region: CSARTGTGASYEQYF. The CDR3 nucleotides read TGCAGCGCAAGAACCGGGACAGGGGCCTCCTACGAGCAGTACTTC.